The 18 T cell receptor beta chains below all came from one sample that was sequenced in a study of blood T cell repertoires in COVID-19. Some clones are missing from TCRdb's copy, which holds only in-frame ones; the method was immunoSEQ multiplex PCR. The sample holds some 310,000 clones; about nine tenths are singletons and the top ten take 1%. The sequenced sample consisted of peripheral blood. All receptors come from a man in his fifties or sixties with active or convalescent COVID-19.

V gene TRBV29-1 combines with J gene TRBJ2-3, with D perhaps matching TRBD2 (5 bases). This CDR3 has 10 amino acids. Looked up from germline, CDR1 is SQVTM and CDR2 is ANQGSEA. Trimming took 7 bases from V and 6 from J, leaving 8 bases between them. The CDR3 here is CSARTDTQYF. The CDR3 DNA reads TGCAGCGCTCGGACTGATACGCAGTATTTT.

The chain recombines TRBV13 with TRBJ1-1, with D perhaps matching TRBD1 (5 bases). Germline V gives CDR1 PRHDT, CDR2 FYEKMQ (reference sequence). Trimming took 3 bases from V and 0 from J, leaving 20 bases between them. The CDR3 runs to 18 residues. The CDR3 region is CASSLASVVDSMNTEAFF. The DNA for the CDR3 is TGTGCCAGCAGCTTGGCCTCCGTAGTCGACAGCATGAACACTGAAGCTTTCTTT.

V usage is TRBV27 and J usage is TRBJ1-6, with D tentatively TRBD1 (5 bases). V lost 2 bases and J 7 bases, leaving 9 bases between the germline ends. CDR3 size: 14 residues. Germline V lookup: CDR1 MNHEY, CDR2 SMNVEV (reference sequence). CDR3 DNA sequence: TGTGCCAGCAGTTTAGGGGGGGGAAATTCACCCCTCCACTTT. This gives the protein CASSLGGGNSPLHF.

The DNA of the CDR3 is TGTGCCAGCAGCGAGACAGGGGGCGAGGGTGAAAAACTGTTTTTT. Amino acids: CASSETGGEGEKLFF. The chain carries TRBV5-6 and TRBJ1-4; 10 positions agree with TRBD1. The germline V gene has CDR1 SGHDT and CDR2 YYEEEE. The trim removed 4 bases at V and 7 bases at J, leaving 7 bases unmatched. The length of the CDR3 is 15 residues.

The chain carries TRBV5-6 and TRBJ2-1; the D gene is possibly TRBD2 (5 bases). Germline loops: CDR1 SGHDT, CDR2 YYEEEE. The CDR3 is 14 amino acids. V lost 0 bases, J lost 4 bases, and 8 bases lay in between. The CDR3 loop is CASSLGERYNEQFF. The DNA for the CDR3 is TGTGCCAGCAGCTTGGGAGAGCGGTACAATGAGCAGTTCTTC.

The genes are TRBV30 and TRBJ1-6, with D hard to call. The CDR3 spans 12 residues. CDR1 and CDR2 (germline): GTSNPN, SVGIG (reference sequence). V dropped 2 bases and J dropped 14 bases, with 13 bases sitting between them. CDR3 residues: CAWSTRDSALHF. As DNA, the CDR3 is TGTGCCTGGAGTACGAGGGATTCGGCCCTCCACTTT.

This clone was observed a few times. V usage is TRBV6-6 and J usage is TRBJ2-7; D might be TRBD1 (6 bases). V lost 5 bases and J 1 base, leaving 24 bases between the germline ends. The CDR3 is made up of 18 amino acids. The germline CDR1 and CDR2 sequences are MNHNY and SVGAGI (reference sequence). CDR3 nucleotides: TGTGCCAGCAGTCCGAGTCCCACCAGGACAGAGGGTTCCTACGAGCAGTACTTC. Translated, it gives CASSPSPTRTEGSYEQYF.

This clone was seen a single time. The chain couples TRBV11-2 to TRBJ2-4, with TRBD2 matching 9 bases. The ends lost 0 bases at V and 11 bases at J; junction bases unmatched: 8. CDR1 is SGHAT, CDR2 FQNNGV, per germline. The CDR3 is made up of 15 amino acids. The CDR3 protein is CASSLESGSGGLQYF. The DNA for the CDR3 is TGTGCCAGCAGCTTAGAAAGCGGTAGCGGGGGTCTTCAGTACTTC.

V is TRBV19 and J is TRBJ1-1; 8 bases line up with TRBD1. Germline V gene sequence: CDR1 LNHDA, CDR2 SQIVND (reference sequence). The junction had 4 bases not matched to a gene; V was cut back by 3 bases and J by 1 base. This CDR3 region has 15 residues. The CDR3: CASSIRQGKNTEAFF. The DNA of the CDR3 is TGTGCCAGTAGTATCCGACAGGGGAAGAACACTGAAGCTTTCTTT.

The chain's CDR3 is CASSNTGLAVRELFF. The CDR3 DNA is TGTGCCAGCAGTAACACGGGACTAGCAGTGCGGGAGCTGTTTTTT. J is TRBJ2-2 and V is TRBV7-9; 9 bases map to TRBD2. The CDR3 length is 15 residues. Germline CDR1 and CDR2: SEHNR and FQNEAQ (reference sequence). The V gene end was trimmed by 6 bases and the J gene end by 9 bases; junction bases not matched to a gene: 11.

The chain couples TRBV19 to TRBJ2-3, with 7 bases matching TRBD1. With 4 bases clipped from V and 3 bases from J, the junction kept 4 bases outside the gene matches. This CDR3 has 14 amino acids. Per the germline V gene, CDR1 is LNHDA and CDR2 is SQIVND (reference sequence). The CDR3 reads CASSTRQGTDTQYF. CDR3 sequence (DNA): TGTGCCAGTAGTACTCGACAGGGAACAGATACGCAGTATTTT.

The chain carries TRBV28 and TRBJ2-5; 9 bases line up with TRBD1. CDR1 and CDR2 (germline): MDHEN, SYDVKM. CDR3 length: 15 amino acids. V dropped 6 bases and J dropped 10; count of bases not matched to a gene: 15. CDR3 protein: CASSPLGQGIANQYF. For the CDR3, the DNA is TGTGCCAGCAGCCCCTTAGGACAGGGGATAGCAAACCAGTACTTC.

The V gene is TRBV7-2, the J gene TRBJ1-2; 7 nucleotides line up with TRBD1. J gave up 3 bases and V 5 bases, and 3 bases lay outside the gene matches. The CDR3 spans 13 residues. Germline loops: CDR1 SGHTA, CDR2 FQGNSA. The CDR3, as DNA: TGTGCCAGCAGCCGGGACAGCGACTATGGCTACACCTTC. This translates into CASSRDSDYGYTF. Full variable domain (outside the CDR3, taken from reference TRBV7-2 and TRBJ1-2): GAGVSQSPSNKVTEKGKDVELRCDPISGHTALYWYRQSLGQGLEFLIYFQGNSAPDKSGLPSDRFSAERTGGSVSTLTIQRTQQEDSAVYLCASSRDSDYGYTFGSGTRLTVV.

V is TRBV6-6 and J is TRBJ2-1, with TRBD1 identical over 7 bases. The CDR3 spans 16 residues. V dropped 2 bases and J dropped 5; count of bases not matched to a gene: 9. CDR1 is MNHNY, CDR2 SVGAGI, per germline (reference sequence). CDR3 nucleotides: TGTGCCAGCAGTTACCTCCGACAGGGATCGGACAATGAGCAGTTCTTC. Its translation is CASSYLRQGSDNEQFF.

The V gene is TRBV6-5, the J gene TRBJ1-4, with 9 bases matching TRBD1. CDR1 and CDR2 from the germline V gene are MNHEY and SVGAGI. The CDR3 loop spans 13 amino acids. The V segment lost 6 bases and the J segment 8 bases; nucleotides outside the gene matches: 4. The CDR3 loop is CASRGQGGEKLFF. DNA for the CDR3: TGTGCCAGCAGGGGACAGGGTGGGGAAAAACTGTTTTTT.

This clone was observed a handful of times. The CDR3 coding sequence is TGTGCCAGCAGTCTGACAGGGAAGAACACTGAAGCTTTCTTT. Translated, it gives CASSLTGKNTEAFF. V usage is TRBV28 and J usage is TRBJ1-1; 7 bases map to TRBD1. Germline V gives CDR1 MDHEN, CDR2 SYDVKM. The V segment lost 5 bases and the J segment 1 base; nucleotides outside the gene matches: 4. The CDR3 length is 14 residues.

V gene TRBV29-1 combines with J gene TRBJ2-1; 8 nucleotides agree with TRBD1. V shed 7 bases and J 9 bases; nucleotides not matched to a gene: 14. Germline V gene data show CDR1 as SQVTM and CDR2 as ANQGSEA. The CDR3 sequence is 14 residues long. The CDR3 reads CSAAEAQGATEQFF. The CDR3 nucleotides read TGCAGCGCCGCCGAAGCCCAGGGGGCTACTGAGCAGTTCTTC.

CDR3 coding DNA: TGTGCCTGGAGTCACGGGACTGGGAGCAATCAGCCCCAGCATTTT. It encodes CAWSHGTGSNQPQHF. The chain has TRBV30 and TRBJ1-5, with D tentatively TRBD1 (5 bases). CDR3 length: 15 amino acids. Trimming removed 2 bases from V and 1 base from J, with 12 bases in between. In germline, CDR1 is GTSNPN, CDR2 SVGIG (reference sequence).